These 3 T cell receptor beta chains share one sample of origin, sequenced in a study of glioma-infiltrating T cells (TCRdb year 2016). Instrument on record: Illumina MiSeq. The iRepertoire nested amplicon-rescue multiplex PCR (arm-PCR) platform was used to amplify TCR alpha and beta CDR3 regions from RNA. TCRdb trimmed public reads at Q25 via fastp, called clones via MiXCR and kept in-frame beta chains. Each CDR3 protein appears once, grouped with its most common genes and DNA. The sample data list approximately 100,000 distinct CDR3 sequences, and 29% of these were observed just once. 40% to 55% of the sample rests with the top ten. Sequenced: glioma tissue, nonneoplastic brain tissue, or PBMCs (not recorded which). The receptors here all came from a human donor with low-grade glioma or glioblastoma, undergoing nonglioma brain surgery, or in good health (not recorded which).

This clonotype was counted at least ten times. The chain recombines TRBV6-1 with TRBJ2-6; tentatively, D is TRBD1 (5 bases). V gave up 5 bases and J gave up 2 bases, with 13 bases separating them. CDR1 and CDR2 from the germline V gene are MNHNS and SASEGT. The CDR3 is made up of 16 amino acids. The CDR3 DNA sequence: TGTGCCAGCAGTTTAAAGGGGATACCTGGGGCCAACGTCCTGACTTTC. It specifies CASSLKGIPGANVLTF.

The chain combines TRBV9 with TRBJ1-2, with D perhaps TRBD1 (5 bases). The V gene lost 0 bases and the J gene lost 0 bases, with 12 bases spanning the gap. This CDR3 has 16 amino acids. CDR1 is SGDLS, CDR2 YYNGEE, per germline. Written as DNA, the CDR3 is TGTGCCAGCAGCGTAGTTCCCAGACAGTCTAACTATGGCTACACCTTC. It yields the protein CASSVVPRQSNYGYTF.

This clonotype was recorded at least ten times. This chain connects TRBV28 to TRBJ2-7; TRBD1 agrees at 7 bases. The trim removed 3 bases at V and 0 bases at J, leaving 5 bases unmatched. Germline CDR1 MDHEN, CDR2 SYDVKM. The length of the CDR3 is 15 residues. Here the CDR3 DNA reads TGTGCCAGCAGTTTTCGGGACAGTGGCTCCTACGAGCAGTACTTC. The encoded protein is CASSFRDSGSYEQYF.